These 26 T cell receptor beta chains came from one sample sequenced in a study of T cells in tuberculosis. After thawing and overnight rest, PBMC were stained with GMM-loaded CD1B tetramer, viability dye and anti-CD3 for sorting. C32 glucose monomycolate from Rhodococcus equi was loaded onto the CD1B tetramers. The method was immunoSEQ multiplex PCR; TCRdb's version includes in-frame clones alone and lacks a portion of them. The sample contains approximately 60,000 clones, about 76% of which appear only once. The sequencing sample was made of CD1b-GMM tetramer-negative cells sorted from PBMCs. The origin of the receptors is an adult woman with latent tuberculosis.

The chain recombines TRBV27 with TRBJ1-1; TRBD1 matches at 7 bases. There are 13 residues in the CDR3. Germline-derived CDR1 and CDR2 are MNHEY and SMNVEV (reference sequence). Unmatched junction bases numbered 1, after V lost 6 bases and J lost 0 bases. CDR3 residues: CASRDRMNTEAFF. The CDR3 nucleotides are TGTGCCAGCAGGGACAGGATGAACACTGAAGCTTTCTTT.

The chain couples TRBV9 to TRBJ2-3; 10 bases agree with TRBD2. J lost 2 bases, V lost 4 bases, and 16 bases had no gene match. The V gene's germline CDR1 is SGDLS and CDR2 YYNGEE. The CDR3 contains 19 residues. The CDR3 DNA sequence: TGTGCCAGCAGCCCTGAAAGGCTAGCGGGAGTCCGGAACACAGATACGCAGTATTTT. The encoded protein is CASSPERLAGVRNTDTQYF. Variable domain in full (rest from reference TRBV9 and TRBJ2-3): DSGVTQTPKHLITATGQRVTLRCSPRSGDLSVYWYQQSLDQGLQFLIQYYNGEERAKGNILERFSAQQFPDLHSELNLSSLELGDSALYFCASSPERLAGVRNTDTQYFGPGTRLTVL.

The chain carries TRBV2 and TRBJ2-7; a weak D match, TRBD1 (5 bases). CDR3 length: 14 amino acids. Germline V gene lookup returns CDR1 SNHLY and CDR2 FYNNEI. Trimming removed 4 bases at V and 5 bases at J, with 15 bases between. CDR3 bases: TGTGCCAGCAGTGTTCGGCAGGGAATCCACGAGCAGTACTTC. Its protein is CASSVRQGIHEQYF.

This chain connects TRBV6-6 to TRBJ1-5; tentative D call: TRBD1 (5 bases). Germline lookup yields CDR1 MNHNY and CDR2 SVGAGI (reference sequence). Trimming removed 0 bases at V and 5 bases at J, with 5 bases between. The CDR3 is made up of 13 amino acids. CDR3 in amino acids: CASSYSGDQPQHF. Here the CDR3 DNA reads TGTGCCAGCAGTTACTCAGGGGATCAGCCCCAGCATTTT.

This clone has just a few counts. The V call is TRBV6-5, the J call TRBJ1-6, with 7 bases fitting TRBD1. Unmatched junction bases numbered 6, after V lost 10 bases and J lost 0 bases. This CDR3 comprises 15 residues. Germline CDR1 and CDR2: MNHEY and SVGAGI. The CDR3 DNA follows: TGTGCCACGTCAGGGGGAAGCTCCTATAATTCACCCCTCCACTTT. Translating it yields CATSGGSSYNSPLHF.

This clone was picked up a small number of times. This chain connects TRBV19 to TRBJ1-1; D is undetermined. CDR1 and CDR2 (germline): LNHDA, SQIVND (reference sequence). The CDR3 covers 11 residues. The V end was cut by 10 bases, the J end by 6 bases, with 12 bases between. The CDR3 DNA reads TGTGCCACCGCAGACTATGCTGAAGCTTTCTTT. Its translation: CATADYAEAFF.

CDR3 protein: CASSQSTGGTEAFF. CDR3 DNA: TGTGCCAGCTCACAAAGCACAGGGGGAACTGAAGCTTTCTTT. The rearrangement joins TRBV18 to TRBJ1-1; TRBD1 agrees at 8 bases. Germline CDR1 reads KGHSH; CDR2 reads LQKENI. Trimming cost V 4 bases and J 5 bases; bases outside gene matches: 6. The CDR3 has 14 residues. The variable domain in full, with the rest retrieved from reference TRBV18 and TRBJ1-1, is NAGVMQNPRHLVRRRGQEARLRCSPMKGHSHVYWYRQLPEEGLKFMVYLQKENIIDESGMPKERFSAEFPKEGPSILRIQQVVRGDSAAYFCASSQSTGGTEAFFGQGTRLTVV.

This chain uses TRBV7-3 with TRBJ2-1; TRBD2 matches at 9 bases. From germline, CDR1 is SGHTA and CDR2 FQGTGA. J gave up 4 bases and V 2 bases, and 6 bases lay outside the gene matches. The CDR3 is 16 amino acids. Here the CDR3 reads CASSLDPSGTYNEQFF. For the CDR3, the DNA is TGTGCCAGCAGCTTAGATCCTAGCGGGACATACAATGAGCAGTTCTTC.

This clone was counted only a few times. The chain carries TRBV5-6 and TRBJ1-3, with D perhaps matching TRBD1 (6 bases). Germline values: CDR1 SGHDT, CDR2 YYEEEE. CDR3 length: 13 amino acids. V was clipped by 7 bases and J by 4 bases, with 12 bases between them. This CDR3 reads CASCTGLGNTIYF. The CDR3 DNA sequence: TGTGCCAGCTGCACAGGGCTCGGAAACACCATATATTTT. Full variable domain (missing parts from reference TRBV5-6 and TRBJ1-3): DAGVTQSPTHLIKTRGQQVTLRCSPKSGHDTVSWYQQALGQGPQFIFQYYEEEERQRGNFPDRFSGHQFPNYSSELNVNALLLGDSALYLCASCTGLGNTIYFGEGSWLTVV.

V gene TRBV9 combines with J gene TRBJ1-2; no definite D call. The V gene's germline CDR1 is SGDLS and CDR2 YYNGEE. The ends were cut back, 0 bases at V and 8 bases at J, with 14 bases in the middle. This CDR3 has 14 amino acids. As DNA, the CDR3 is TGTGCCAGCAGCGTAGACCTCCTCTCTAAAGGCTACACCTTC. Encoded protein: CASSVDLLSKGYTF. The whole variable domain, remainder taken from reference TRBV9 and TRBJ1-2, is DSGVTQTPKHLITATGQRVTLRCSPRSGDLSVYWYQQSLDQGLQFLIQYYNGEERAKGNILERFSAQQFPDLHSELNLSSLELGDSALYFCASSVDLLSKGYTFGSGTRLTVV.

This clone was observed a handful of times. The V and J genes are TRBV29-1 and TRBJ2-5; 7 nucleotides match TRBD1. Losses at the gene ends were 2 bases for V and 2 bases for J; bases not matched to a gene: 2. This CDR3 is built from 13 residues. CDR1 SQVTM and CDR2 ANQGSEA come from the germline V gene. The CDR3 DNA follows: TGCAGCGTTGAAACAGGGGCGCAAGAGACCCAGTACTTC. This encodes CSVETGAQETQYF.

This chain links TRBV7-9 with TRBJ2-7, with D uncertain. This CDR3 comprises 13 residues. Trimming pared 1 base from V and 2 bases from J, leaving 6 bases between. Germline CDR1 is SEHNR and CDR2 is FQNEAQ (reference sequence). The CDR3: CASSLGRAYEQYF. Written as DNA, the CDR3 is TGTGCCAGCAGCTTAGGACGGGCCTACGAGCAGTACTTC.

The chain has TRBV29-1 and TRBJ2-3; 7 positions agree with TRBD2. The length of the CDR3 is 12 residues. Unmatched junction bases numbered 1, after V lost 4 bases and J lost 3 bases. From germline, CDR1 is SQVTM and CDR2 ANQGSEA. The CDR3 here is CSVVGGTDTQYF. The CDR3 region has the DNA TGCAGCGTTGTGGGAGGGACAGATACGCAGTATTTT.

This sequence joins TRBV10-2 and TRBJ2-1; tentatively, D is TRBD2 (7 bases). The V and J ends lost 3 bases and 4 bases respectively, with 19 bases between them. This CDR3 region has 17 residues. Per germline, CDR1 WSHSY and CDR2 SAAADI. In DNA, the CDR3 is TGCGCCAGCAGTGAAATGGGGGGGGCTCCTGGGTACAATGAGCAGTTCTTC. Translated: CASSEMGGAPGYNEQFF.

This chain links TRBV19 with TRBJ1-5; D gene unclear. The CDR3 runs to 16 residues. Germline lookup yields CDR1 LNHDA and CDR2 SQIVND (reference sequence). The ends were cut back, 3 bases at V and 1 base at J, with 13 bases in the middle. The CDR3 DNA sequence: TGTGCCAGTAGTATCCCATCCGGGATGAGCAATCAGCCCCAGCATTTT. Its protein product is CASSIPSGMSNQPQHF.

V and J are TRBV11-2 and TRBJ2-4, with TRBD1 matching 7 bases. J was trimmed by 1 base and V by 5 bases; bases with no gene match: 11. Germline V gene sequence: CDR1 SGHAT, CDR2 FQNNGV. The CDR3 sequence is 17 residues long. CDR3 region: CASSPLDRFGAKNIQYF. Here the CDR3 DNA reads TGTGCCAGCAGCCCTCTGGACAGGTTCGGGGCCAAAAACATTCAGTACTTC. Complete variable domain (other parts from reference TRBV11-2 and TRBJ2-4): EAGVAQSPRYKIIEKRQSVAFWCNPISGHATLYWYQQILGQGPKLLIQFQNNGVVDDSQLPKDRFSAERLKGVDSTLKIQPAKLEDSAVYLCASSPLDRFGAKNIQYFGAGTRLSVL.

V usage is TRBV10-2 and J usage is TRBJ2-1; D perhaps matches TRBD1 (7 bases). The germline V gene encodes CDR1 WSHSY and CDR2 SAAADI. This CDR3 is 19 amino acids long. Trimming pared 2 bases from V and 5 bases from J, leaving 25 bases between. The CDR3 DNA sequence: TGCGCCAGCAGTGAGAGGTTAGCGCGGAGGGGACAGTTGAACAATGAGCAGTTCTTC. It is translated as CASSERLARRGQLNNEQFF.

This rearrangement joins TRBV11-2 to TRBJ2-1; no definite D call. V lost 0 bases and J lost 10, with 13 bases in between. The CDR3 loop spans 14 amino acids. CDR1 is SGHAT and CDR2 is FQNNGV in the germline V gene. The CDR3 sequence: CASSLDRRPVEQFF. CDR3 in DNA: TGTGCCAGCAGCTTAGACCGCCGTCCAGTCGAGCAGTTCTTC.

This chain uses TRBV28 with TRBJ2-7; TRBD2 agrees at 10 bases. Germline loops: CDR1 MDHEN, CDR2 SYDVKM. The CDR3 sequence is 14 residues long. The V gene end was trimmed by 7 bases and the J gene end by 5 bases; junction bases not matched to a gene: 8. The CDR3 protein is CASTPSGRAHEQYF. CDR3 sequence (DNA): TGTGCCAGCACCCCGAGCGGGAGGGCCCACGAGCAGTACTTC. Full variable domain (outside the CDR3, taken from reference TRBV28 and TRBJ2-7): DVKVTQSSRYLVKRTGEKVFLECVQDMDHENMFWYRQDPGLGLRLIYFSYDVKMKEKGDIPEGYSVSREKKERFSLILESASTNQTSMYLCASTPSGRAHEQYFGPGTRLTVT.

The chain couples TRBV11-2 to TRBJ1-2, with 8 nucleotides matching TRBD1. V shed 5 bases, J shed 8 bases, and the junction held 10 bases outside the gene matches. The CDR3 sequence is 14 residues long. CDR1 and CDR2 (germline): SGHAT, FQNNGV. CDR3 sequence reads: CASSPQGQGGGYTF. The CDR3 nucleotides are TGTGCCAGCAGCCCCCAAGGACAGGGCGGAGGCTACACCTTC.

This clone turned up a few times. The J gene is TRBJ1-6, the V gene TRBV6-6; D possibly corresponds to TRBD1 (6 bases). Trimming left V 6 bases short and J 4 bases short, with 13 bases between. Looked up from germline, CDR1 is MNHNY and CDR2 is SVGAGI (reference sequence). The CDR3 covers 15 residues. This CDR3 is CASRDDRSYNSPLHF. CDR3 in DNA: TGTGCCAGCAGAGATGACAGGTCGTATAATTCACCCCTCCACTTT.

Worth noting for this clone: One end of the junction is discordant with germline, which a read error may explain. The chain employs TRBV18 and TRBJ1-2, with 7 bases fitting TRBD1. Germline lookup yields CDR1 KGHSH and CDR2 LQKENI. CDR3 length: 14 residues. The CDR3 DNA reads as TGTGCCAGCTCCCCACAGGGGATTGACTATGGCTACACCTTC. Translating it yields CASSPQGIDYGYTF.

The rearrangement joins TRBV7-9 to TRBJ2-7; D gene uncertain. V was pared by 1 base and J by 1 base, with 8 bases between. Germline V gene data show CDR1 as SEHNR and CDR2 as FQNEAQ (reference sequence). The CDR3 runs 14 residues. The CDR3, as DNA: TGTGCCAGCAGCTTAGTAGGCAGGTCCTACGAGCAGTACTTC. Translation gives CASSLVGRSYEQYF.

Note on this clone: Sequence at one end of the junction differs from germline and may be a read error. The V call is TRBV6-5, the J call TRBJ2-2; maybe TRBD1 (5 bases). Germline assignment: CDR1 MNHEY and CDR2 SVGAGI. The length of the CDR3 is 16 residues. The CDR3 loop reads CASSYLRTLRGGELFF. The CDR3 DNA follows: TGTGCCAGCAGCTACTTGAGGACACTAAGGGGCGGGGAGCTGTTTTTT.

The rearrangement joins TRBV18 to TRBJ2-7; possibly TRBD2 for D (6 bases). The CDR3 has 16 residues. V lost 6 bases to trimming and J lost 5 bases, with 23 bases between them. Germline CDR1 KGHSH, CDR2 LQKENI. The CDR3 reads CASSPTGLPRGHEQYF. For the CDR3, the DNA is TGTGCCAGCTCCCCCACGGGACTCCCTAGGGGCCACGAGCAGTACTTC.

The chain is built from TRBV29-1 and TRBJ1-4, with TRBD1 identical over 10 bases. The CDR3 is made up of 13 amino acids. The germline V gene encodes CDR1 SQVTM and CDR2 ANQGSEA. J gave up 7 bases and V 7 bases, and 6 bases lay outside the gene matches. DNA of the CDR3: TGCAGCGCAAGACAGGGGGCCGTTGAAAAACTGTTTTTT. Its translation: CSARQGAVEKLFF.